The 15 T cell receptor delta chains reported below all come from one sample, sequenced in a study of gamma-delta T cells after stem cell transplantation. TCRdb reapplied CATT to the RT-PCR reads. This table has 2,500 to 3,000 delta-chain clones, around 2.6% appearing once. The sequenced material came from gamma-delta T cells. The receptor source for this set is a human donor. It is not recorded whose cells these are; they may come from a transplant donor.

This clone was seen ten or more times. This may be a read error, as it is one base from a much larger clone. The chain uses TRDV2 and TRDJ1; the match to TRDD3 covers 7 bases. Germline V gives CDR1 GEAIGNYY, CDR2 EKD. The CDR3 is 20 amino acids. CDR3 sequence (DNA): TGTGCCTGTGACACCGTGACGGCCTGGGGGTCACCTCATACGACCGATACACTCATCTTT. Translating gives CACDTVTAWGSPHTTDTLIF.

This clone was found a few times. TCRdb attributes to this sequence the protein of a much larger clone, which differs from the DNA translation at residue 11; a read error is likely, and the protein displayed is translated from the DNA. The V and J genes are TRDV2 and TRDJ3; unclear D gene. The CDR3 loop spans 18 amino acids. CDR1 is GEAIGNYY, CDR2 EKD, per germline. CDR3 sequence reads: CACDTVVGGSRDTRQMFF. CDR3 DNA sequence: TGTGCCTGTGACACGGTGGTGGGCGGCTCCCGGGACACCCGACAGATGTTTTTC.

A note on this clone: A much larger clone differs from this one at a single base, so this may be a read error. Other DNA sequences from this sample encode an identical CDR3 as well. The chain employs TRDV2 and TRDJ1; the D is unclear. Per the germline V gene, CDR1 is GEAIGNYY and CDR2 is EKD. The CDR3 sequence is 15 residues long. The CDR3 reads CACDTVGANTDKLIF. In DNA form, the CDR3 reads TGTGCCTGCGACACCGTCGGGGCTAACACCGATAAACTCATCTTT.

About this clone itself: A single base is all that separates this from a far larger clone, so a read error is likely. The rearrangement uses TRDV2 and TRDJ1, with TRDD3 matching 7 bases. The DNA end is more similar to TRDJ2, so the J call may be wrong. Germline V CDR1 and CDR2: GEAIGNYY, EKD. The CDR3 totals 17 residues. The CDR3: CACAPLPGGSHTDKLFF. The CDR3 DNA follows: TGTGCCTGTGCCCCCCTCCCCGGGGGATCTCACACCGATAAACTCTTCTTT.

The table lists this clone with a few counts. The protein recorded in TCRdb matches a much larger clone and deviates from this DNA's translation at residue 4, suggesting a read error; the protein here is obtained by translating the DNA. The CDR3 DNA reads TGTGCCTGTGGCTCAGTACTGGGGGACCGAAAACTCATCTTT. It translates to CACGSVLGDRKLIF. The rearrangement uses TRDV2 and TRDJ1; 9 nucleotides line up with TRDD3. V lost 5 bases to trimming and J lost 8 bases; unmatched junction nucleotides: 11. The CDR3 length is 14 residues. Germline V gene data show CDR1 as GEAIGNYY and CDR2 as EKD.

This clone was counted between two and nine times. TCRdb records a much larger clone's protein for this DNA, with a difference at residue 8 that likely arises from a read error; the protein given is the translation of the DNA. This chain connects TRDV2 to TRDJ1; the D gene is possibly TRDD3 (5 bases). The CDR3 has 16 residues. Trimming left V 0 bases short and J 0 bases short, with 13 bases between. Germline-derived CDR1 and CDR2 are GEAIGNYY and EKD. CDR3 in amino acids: CACDTLTEGYTDKLIF. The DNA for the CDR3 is TGTGCCTGTGACACCTTGACTGAGGGATACACCGATAAACTCATCTTT.

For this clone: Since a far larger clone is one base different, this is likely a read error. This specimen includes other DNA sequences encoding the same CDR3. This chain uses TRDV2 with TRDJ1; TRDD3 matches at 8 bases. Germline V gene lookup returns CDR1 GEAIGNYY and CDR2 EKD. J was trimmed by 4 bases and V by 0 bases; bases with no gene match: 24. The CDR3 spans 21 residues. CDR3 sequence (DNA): TGTGCCTGTGACACCGTACGTAACCTGGGGGAAGCTGGTGAACACAACGATAAACTCATCTTT. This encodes CACDTVRNLGEAGEHNDKLIF.

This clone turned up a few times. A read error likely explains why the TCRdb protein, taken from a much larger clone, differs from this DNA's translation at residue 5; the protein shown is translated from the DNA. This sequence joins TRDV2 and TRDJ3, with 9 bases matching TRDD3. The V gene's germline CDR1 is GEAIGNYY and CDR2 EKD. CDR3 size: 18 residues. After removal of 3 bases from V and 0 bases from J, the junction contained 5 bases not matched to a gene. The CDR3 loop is CACDAYWGSSWDTRQMFF. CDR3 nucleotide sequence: TGTGCCTGTGACGCGTACTGGGGGAGCTCCTGGGACACCCGACAGATGTTTTTC.

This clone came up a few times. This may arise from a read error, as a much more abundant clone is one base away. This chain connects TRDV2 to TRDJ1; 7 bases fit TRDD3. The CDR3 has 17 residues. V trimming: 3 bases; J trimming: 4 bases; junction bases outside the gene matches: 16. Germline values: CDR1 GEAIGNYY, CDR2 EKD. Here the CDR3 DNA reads TGTGCCTGTGACGCCCTACTGGGGAGCGAAGAAATCGATAAACTCATCTTT. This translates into CACDALLGSEEIDKLIF.

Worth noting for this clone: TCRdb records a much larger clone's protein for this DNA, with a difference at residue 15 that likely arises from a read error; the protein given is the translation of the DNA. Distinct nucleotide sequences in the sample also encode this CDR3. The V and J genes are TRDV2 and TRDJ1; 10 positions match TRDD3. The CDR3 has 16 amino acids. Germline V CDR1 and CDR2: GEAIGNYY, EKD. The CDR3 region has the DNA TGTGCCTGTGACTCGTTACTGGGGGATCACACCGATAAACTCACCTTT. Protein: CACDSLLGDHTDKLTF.

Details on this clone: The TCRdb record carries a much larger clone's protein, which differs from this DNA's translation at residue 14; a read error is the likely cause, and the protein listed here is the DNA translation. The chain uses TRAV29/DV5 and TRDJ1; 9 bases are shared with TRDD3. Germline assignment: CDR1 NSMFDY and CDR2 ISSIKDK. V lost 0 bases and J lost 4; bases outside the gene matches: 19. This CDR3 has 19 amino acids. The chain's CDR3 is CAASVFQLLGDARRDKLIF. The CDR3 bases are TGTGCAGCAAGCGTTTTTCAGTTGCTGGGGGATGCCCGTCGCGATAAACTCATCTTT.

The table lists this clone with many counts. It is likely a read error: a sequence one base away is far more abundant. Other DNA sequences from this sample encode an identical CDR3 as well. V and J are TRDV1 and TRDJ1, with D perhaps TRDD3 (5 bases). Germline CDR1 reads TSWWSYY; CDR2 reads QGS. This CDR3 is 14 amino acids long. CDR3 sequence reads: CALGELDSRDKLIF. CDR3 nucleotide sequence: TGTGCCCTTGGGGAACTAGACTCTCGCGATAAACTCATCTTT.

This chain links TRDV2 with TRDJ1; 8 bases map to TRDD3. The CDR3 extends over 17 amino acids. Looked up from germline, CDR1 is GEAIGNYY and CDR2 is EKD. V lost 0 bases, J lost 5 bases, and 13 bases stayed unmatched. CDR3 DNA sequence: TGTGCCTGTGACACCGTCGTGGGGGATTTTGAGGGGGATAAACTCATCTTT. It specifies CACDTVVGDFEGDKLIF.

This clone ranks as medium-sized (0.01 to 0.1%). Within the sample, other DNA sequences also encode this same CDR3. CDR3 nucleotide sequence: TGTGCCTGTGAGACAATGGGGGCTCCGTACACCGATAAACTCATCTTT. Amino acid sequence: CACETMGAPYTDKLIF. This chain connects TRDV2 to TRDJ1, with D possibly matching TRDD3 (6 bases). The germline CDR1 and CDR2 sequences are GEAIGNYY and EKD. The germline V and J ends were trimmed by 4 bases and 0 bases, with 17 bases remaining between them. This CDR3 spans 16 amino acids.

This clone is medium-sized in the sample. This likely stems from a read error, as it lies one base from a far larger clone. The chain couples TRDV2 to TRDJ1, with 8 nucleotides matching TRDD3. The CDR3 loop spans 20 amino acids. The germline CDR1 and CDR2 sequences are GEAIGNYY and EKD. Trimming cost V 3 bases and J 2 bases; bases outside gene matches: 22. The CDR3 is CACDAVTDWGSPHTTDKLIF. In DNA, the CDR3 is TGTGCCTGTGACGCCGTGACGGACTGGGGGTCACCTCATACGACCGATAAACTCATCTTT.